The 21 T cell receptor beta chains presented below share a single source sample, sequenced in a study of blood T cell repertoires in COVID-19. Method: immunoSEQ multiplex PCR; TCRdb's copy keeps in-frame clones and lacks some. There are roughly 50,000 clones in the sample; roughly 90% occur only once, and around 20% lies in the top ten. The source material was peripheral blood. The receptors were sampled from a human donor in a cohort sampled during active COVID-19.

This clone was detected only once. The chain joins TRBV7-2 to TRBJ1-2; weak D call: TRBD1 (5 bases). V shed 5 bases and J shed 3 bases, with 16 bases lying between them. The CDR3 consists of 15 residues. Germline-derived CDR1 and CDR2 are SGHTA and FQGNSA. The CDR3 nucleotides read TGTGCCAGCAGCCGGACGGGGGGGAGCGACTATGGCTACACCTTC. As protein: CASSRTGGSDYGYTF.

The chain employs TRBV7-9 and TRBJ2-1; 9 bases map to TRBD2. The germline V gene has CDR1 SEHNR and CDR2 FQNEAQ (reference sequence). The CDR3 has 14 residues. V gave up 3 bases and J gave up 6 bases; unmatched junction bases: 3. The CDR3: CASSLAGGPNEQFF. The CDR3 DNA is TGTGCCAGCAGCTTGGCGGGGGGGCCCAATGAGCAGTTCTTC.

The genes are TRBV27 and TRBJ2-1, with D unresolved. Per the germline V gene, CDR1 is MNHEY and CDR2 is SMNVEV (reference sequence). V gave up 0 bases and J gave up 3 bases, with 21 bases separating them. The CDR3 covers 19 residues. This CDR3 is CASSLSSVSNPYNYNEQFF. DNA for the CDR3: TGTGCCAGCAGTTTATCATCGGTGAGCAACCCATATAACTACAATGAGCAGTTCTTC.

For the CDR3, the DNA is TGTGCCAGCAGTTCACAGGGTACCGGGACCCAGTACTTC. Protein: CASSSQGTGTQYF. The chain recombines TRBV6-5 with TRBJ2-5; D is possibly TRBD1 (6 bases). The germline CDR1 and CDR2 sequences are MNHEY and SVGAGI. Trimming removed 4 bases from V and 7 bases from J, with 13 bases in between. The CDR3 totals 13 residues.

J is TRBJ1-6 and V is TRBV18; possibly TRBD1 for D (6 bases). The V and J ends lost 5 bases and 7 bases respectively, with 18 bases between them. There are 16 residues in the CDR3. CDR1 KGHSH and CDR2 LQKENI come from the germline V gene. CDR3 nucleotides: TGTGCCAGCTCATCATATGGGGGACAAGGGAATTCACCCCTCCACTTT. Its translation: CASSSYGGQGNSPLHF.

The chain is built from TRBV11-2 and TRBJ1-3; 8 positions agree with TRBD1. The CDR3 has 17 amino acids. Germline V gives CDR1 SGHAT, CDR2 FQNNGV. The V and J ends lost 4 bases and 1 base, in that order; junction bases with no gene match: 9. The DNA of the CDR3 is TGTGCCAGCAGCTCCTACAGGGGGTTACGTTCTGGAAACACCATATATTTT. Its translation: CASSSYRGLRSGNTIYF.

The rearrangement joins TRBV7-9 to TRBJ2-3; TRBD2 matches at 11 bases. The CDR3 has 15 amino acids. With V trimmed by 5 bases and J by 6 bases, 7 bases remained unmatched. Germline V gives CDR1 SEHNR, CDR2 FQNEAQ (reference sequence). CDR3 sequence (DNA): TGTGCCAGCAGCCGTGCTAGCGGGGGGAAGGATACGCAGTATTTT. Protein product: CASSRASGGKDTQYF.

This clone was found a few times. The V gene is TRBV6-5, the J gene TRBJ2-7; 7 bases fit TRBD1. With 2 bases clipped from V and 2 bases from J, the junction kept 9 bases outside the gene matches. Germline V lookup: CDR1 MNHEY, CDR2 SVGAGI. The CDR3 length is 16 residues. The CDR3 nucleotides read TGTGCCAGCAGTTACCTAACAGGGGTATTCCCCTACGAGCAGTACTTC. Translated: CASSYLTGVFPYEQYF.

The CDR3 here is CASSQGRVGWVDTQYF. Here the CDR3 DNA reads TGCGCCAGCAGCCAAGGGAGAGTGGGTTGGGTAGATACGCAGTATTTT. The rearrangement uses TRBV4-1 and TRBJ2-3, with no clear D. Germline lookup yields CDR1 MGHRA and CDR2 YSYEKL. V was shortened by 1 base and J by 5 bases, with 16 bases between the two germline ends. The CDR3 spans 16 residues.

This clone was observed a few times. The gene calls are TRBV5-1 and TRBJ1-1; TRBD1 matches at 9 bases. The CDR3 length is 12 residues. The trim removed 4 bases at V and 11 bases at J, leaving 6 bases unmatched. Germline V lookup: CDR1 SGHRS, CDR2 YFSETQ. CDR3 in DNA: TGCGCCAGCAGCGTGGGACAGGGACGCGCTTTCTTT. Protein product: CASSVGQGRAFF.

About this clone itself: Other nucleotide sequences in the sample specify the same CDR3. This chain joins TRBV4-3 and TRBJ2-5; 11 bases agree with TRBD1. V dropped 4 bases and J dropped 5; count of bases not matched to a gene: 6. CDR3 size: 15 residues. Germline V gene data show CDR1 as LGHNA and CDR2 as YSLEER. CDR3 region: CASSPDRGREETQYF. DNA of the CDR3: TGCGCCAGCAGCCCGGACAGGGGGCGCGAGGAGACCCAGTACTTC.

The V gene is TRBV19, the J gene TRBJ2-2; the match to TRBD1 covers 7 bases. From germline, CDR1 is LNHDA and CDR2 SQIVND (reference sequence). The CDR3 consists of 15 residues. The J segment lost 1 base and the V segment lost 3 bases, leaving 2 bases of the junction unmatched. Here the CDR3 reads CASSMGTVNTGELFF. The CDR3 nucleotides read TGTGCCAGTAGTATGGGGACAGTGAACACCGGGGAGCTGTTTTTT.

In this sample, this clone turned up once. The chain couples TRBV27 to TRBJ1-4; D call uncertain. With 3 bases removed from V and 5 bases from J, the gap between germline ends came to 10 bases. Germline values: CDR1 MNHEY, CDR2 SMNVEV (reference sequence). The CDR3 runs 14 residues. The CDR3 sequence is CASSFTQKNEKLFF. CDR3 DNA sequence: TGTGCCAGCAGTTTCACCCAGAAAAATGAAAAACTGTTTTTT.

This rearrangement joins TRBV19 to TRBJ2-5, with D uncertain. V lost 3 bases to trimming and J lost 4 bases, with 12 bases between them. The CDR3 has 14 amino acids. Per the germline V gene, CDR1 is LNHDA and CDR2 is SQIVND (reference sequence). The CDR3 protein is CASSMLLIGETQYF. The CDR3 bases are TGTGCCAGTAGTATGCTACTCATCGGAGAGACCCAGTACTTC.

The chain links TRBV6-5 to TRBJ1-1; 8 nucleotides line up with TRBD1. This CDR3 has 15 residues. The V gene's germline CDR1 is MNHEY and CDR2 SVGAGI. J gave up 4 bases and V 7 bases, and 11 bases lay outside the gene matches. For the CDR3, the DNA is TGTGCCAGCAATCCATTCGGACAGGGAGTCACTGAAGCTTTCTTT. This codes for CASNPFGQGVTEAFF.

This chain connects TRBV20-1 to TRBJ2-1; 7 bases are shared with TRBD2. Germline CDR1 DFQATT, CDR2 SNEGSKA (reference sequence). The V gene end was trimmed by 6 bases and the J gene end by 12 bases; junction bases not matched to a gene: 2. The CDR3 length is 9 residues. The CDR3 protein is CSAPGGQFF. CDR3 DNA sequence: TGCAGTGCCCCGGGGGGGCAGTTCTTC.

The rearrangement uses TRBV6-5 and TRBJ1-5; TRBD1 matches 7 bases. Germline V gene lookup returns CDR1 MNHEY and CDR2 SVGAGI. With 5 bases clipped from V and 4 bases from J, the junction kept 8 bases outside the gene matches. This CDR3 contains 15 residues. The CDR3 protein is CASSPDRVRNQPQHF. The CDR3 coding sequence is TGTGCCAGCAGTCCCGACAGGGTACGTAATCAGCCCCAGCATTTT.

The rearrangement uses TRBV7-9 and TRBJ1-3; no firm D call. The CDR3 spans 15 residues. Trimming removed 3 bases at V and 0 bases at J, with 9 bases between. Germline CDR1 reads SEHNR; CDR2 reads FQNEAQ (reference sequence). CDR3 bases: TGTGCCAGCAGCTTCTTGGCGGACTCTGGAAACACCATATATTTT. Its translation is CASSFLADSGNTIYF.

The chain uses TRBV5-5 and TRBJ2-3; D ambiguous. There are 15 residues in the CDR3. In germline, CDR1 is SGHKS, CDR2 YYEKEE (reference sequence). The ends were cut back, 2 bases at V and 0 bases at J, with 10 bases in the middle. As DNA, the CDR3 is TGTGCCAGCAGCTTATCCCAGGATAGCACAGATACGCAGTATTTT. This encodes CASSLSQDSTDTQYF.

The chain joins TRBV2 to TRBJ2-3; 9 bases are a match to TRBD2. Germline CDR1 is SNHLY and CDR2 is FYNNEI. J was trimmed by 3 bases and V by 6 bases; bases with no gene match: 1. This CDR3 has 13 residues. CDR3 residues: CASSLAGTDTQYF. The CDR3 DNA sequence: TGTGCCAGCAGCCTAGCGGGGACAGATACGCAGTATTTT.

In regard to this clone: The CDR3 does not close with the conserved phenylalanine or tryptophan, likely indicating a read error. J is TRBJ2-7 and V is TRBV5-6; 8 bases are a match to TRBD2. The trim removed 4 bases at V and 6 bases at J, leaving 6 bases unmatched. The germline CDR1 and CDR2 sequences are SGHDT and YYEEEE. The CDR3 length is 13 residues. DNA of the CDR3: TGTGCCAGCAGCCGCGGGGGGCCTTTCGAGCAGTACCTC. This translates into CASSRGGPFEQYL.